A single sample gave rise to the 16 T cell receptor beta chains below, sequenced in a study of blood T cell repertoires in COVID-19. Assay: immunoSEQ multiplex PCR; the TCRdb copy retains only in-frame clones and omits some. The sample lists over 200,000 clones, around nine tenths occurring once. Sequencing was carried out using peripheral blood. The receptors were gathered from a man in his 60s with COVID-19, enrolled during active disease.

The chain links TRBV29-1 to TRBJ1-2; possible D gene TRBD1, 6 bases. V lost 4 bases, J lost 4 bases, and 19 bases lay in between. CDR3 size: 15 residues. Germline V CDR1 and CDR2: SQVTM, ANQGSEA. The CDR3: CSVVGRGGESYGYTF. The CDR3 bases are TGCAGCGTTGTTGGCAGGGGAGGGGAGTCCTATGGCTACACCTTC.

The rearrangement links TRBV4-3 to TRBJ2-6; D call uncertain. Trimming cost V 0 bases and J 1 base, with 10 bases left between them. The CDR3 is made up of 17 amino acids. Germline V gene data show CDR1 as LGHNA and CDR2 as YSLEER. CDR3 in DNA: TGCGCCAGCAGCCAAGACCTAACCGGTTCTGGGGCCAACGTCCTGACTTTC. It encodes CASSQDLTGSGANVLTF.

This chain connects TRBV6-5 to TRBJ1-1, with 7 bases that match TRBD1. V trimming: 6 bases; J trimming: 4 bases; junction bases outside the gene matches: 11. In germline, CDR1 is MNHEY, CDR2 SVGAGI. The CDR3 extends over 15 amino acids. CDR3 sequence: CASRLRGRGVTEAFF. The CDR3 DNA reads TGTGCCAGCAGGTTGAGGGGGCGCGGGGTCACTGAAGCTTTCTTT.

The V gene is TRBV7-9, the J gene TRBJ2-4; the match to TRBD1 covers 8 bases. The germline V gene has CDR1 SEHNR and CDR2 FQNEAQ (reference sequence). The J segment lost 4 bases and the V segment lost 5 bases, leaving 7 bases of the junction unmatched. This CDR3 is built from 15 residues. CDR3: CASSQLGQEKNIQYF. The CDR3 DNA follows: TGTGCCAGCAGCCAGTTGGGACAGGAGAAAAACATTCAGTACTTC. Full variable domain (outside the CDR3, taken from reference TRBV7-9 and TRBJ2-4): DTGVSQNPRHKITKRGQNVTFRCDPISEHNRLYWYRQTLGQGPEFLTYFQNEAQLEKSRLLSDRFSAERPKGSFSTLEIQRTEQGDSAMYLCASSQLGQEKNIQYFGAGTRLSVL.

This chain uses TRBV6-5 with TRBJ1-2; 7 positions match TRBD1. Germline V gives CDR1 MNHEY, CDR2 SVGAGI. V was pared by 8 bases and J by 4 bases, with 7 bases of the junction left unmatched. This CDR3 is built from 13 residues. The CDR3 DNA sequence: TGTGCCAGCGACCGGACAGGATCCTATGGCTACACCTTC. Residues: CASDRTGSYGYTF.

The rearrangement joins TRBV3-1 (or the pseudogene TRBV3-2) to TRBJ1-1; 8 bases align to TRBD1. With 3 bases clipped from V and 1 base from J, the junction kept 10 bases outside the gene matches. The CDR3 extends over 17 amino acids. Germline assignment: CDR1 LGHDT and CDR2 YNNKEL (reference sequence). CDR3 sequence (DNA): TGTGCCAGCAGCCATCGGACAGGGATGTTAGGGAACACTGAAGCTTTCTTT. Protein product: CASSHRTGMLGNTEAFF.

The V gene is TRBV5-1, the J gene TRBJ1-3; 8 bases match TRBD1. CDR1 is SGHRS, CDR2 YFSETQ, per germline. Unmatched junction bases numbered 2, after V lost 4 bases and J lost 2 bases. The CDR3 spans 14 residues. CDR3: CASSPGQAGNTIYF. The CDR3 nucleotides read TGCGCCAGCAGCCCGGGACAGGCTGGAAACACCATATATTTT.

V gene TRBV5-6 combines with J gene TRBJ1-5; TRBD1 matches 7 bases. This CDR3 contains 14 residues. V dropped 1 base and J dropped 4; count of bases not matched to a gene: 2. The germline V gene encodes CDR1 SGHDT and CDR2 YYEEEE. The CDR3 bases are TGTGCCAGCAGCTTGCGACAGGGTAATCAGCCCCAGCATTTT. Protein product: CASSLRQGNQPQHF.

V and J are TRBV5-4 and TRBJ2-5; possible D gene TRBD1, 5 bases. CDR1 is SGHNT, CDR2 YYREEE, per germline (reference sequence). Trimming took off 4 bases at V and 5 bases at J, with 12 bases between the two ends. The CDR3 extends over 13 amino acids. CDR3 in amino acids: CASSSQGGETQYF. The CDR3 DNA reads TGTGCCAGCAGCAGTCAGGGTGGCGAGACCCAGTACTTC.

The rearrangement links TRBV29-1 to TRBJ2-2; 9 bases fit TRBD2. The V segment lost 7 bases and the J segment 2 bases; nucleotides outside the gene matches: 8. The CDR3 covers 15 residues. Germline assignment: CDR1 SQVTM and CDR2 ANQGSEA. CDR3 nucleotides: TGCAGCGCCAGAGCTAGCGGGGAAAACACCGGGGAGCTGTTTTTT. This translates into CSARASGENTGELFF.

The V and J genes are TRBV18 and TRBJ2-1; perhaps TRBD2 as D (5 bases). This CDR3 comprises 16 residues. V was pared by 0 bases and J by 7 bases, with 16 bases between. CDR1 is KGHSH and CDR2 is LQKENI in the germline V gene. The DNA of the CDR3 is TGTGCCAGCTCACCACCTAAGGGAGCCACGGGGAATGAGCAGTTCTTC. Translation gives CASSPPKGATGNEQFF.

This clone was seen a handful of times. V usage is TRBV7-9 and J usage is TRBJ2-7, with D possibly TRBD1 on 6 matching bases. Germline assignment: CDR1 SEHNR and CDR2 FQNEAQ (reference sequence). V was cut by 1 base and J by 2 bases, with 9 bases left in between. This CDR3 has 14 residues. The CDR3, as DNA: TGTGCCAGCAGCTTAGGACAGGACCCCTACGAGCAGTACTTC. As protein: CASSLGQDPYEQYF.

V is TRBV7-2 and J is TRBJ2-1, with 14 nucleotides matching TRBD2. Germline trimming cut 1 base from V and 7 bases from J; bases unmatched to any gene: 0. The germline V gene has CDR1 SGHTA and CDR2 FQGNSA. The CDR3 totals 15 residues. The CDR3 is CASSLGLAGGNEQFF. The CDR3 DNA sequence: TGTGCCAGCAGCTTAGGACTAGCGGGAGGGAATGAGCAGTTCTTC. Drawing the rest from reference TRBV7-2 and TRBJ2-1, the complete variable domain is GAGVSQSPSNKVTEKGKDVELRCDPISGHTALYWYRQSLGQGLEFLIYFQGNSAPDKSGLPSDRFSAERTGGSVSTLTIQRTQQEDSAVYLCASSLGLAGGNEQFFGPGTRLTVL.

This rearrangement joins TRBV5-8 to TRBJ2-5, with 15 positions matching TRBD2. Trimming at V came to 5 bases and at J to 6 bases, leaving 5 bases not matched to a gene. This CDR3 is built from 15 residues. The V gene's germline CDR1 is SGHTS and CDR2 YDEGEE. For the CDR3, the DNA is TGTGCCAGCAGTGGACTAGCGGGGGGGCTAAAGACCCAGTACTTC. It encodes CASSGLAGGLKTQYF.

This chain uses TRBV7-2 with TRBJ1-1, with 7 bases that match TRBD1. With V trimmed by 5 bases and J by 0 bases, 6 bases remained unmatched. CDR3 length: 15 amino acids. CDR1 SGHTA and CDR2 FQGNSA come from the germline V gene. The CDR3 DNA is TGTGCCAGCAGCCTTATGGGACAGCTGAACACTGAAGCTTTCTTT. It is translated as CASSLMGQLNTEAFF.

This sequence joins TRBV6-5 and TRBJ1-6; D is unclear. The CDR3 runs 13 residues. V was shortened by 6 bases and J by 7 bases, with 10 bases between the two germline ends. The germline CDR1 and CDR2 sequences are MNHEY and SVGAGI. The CDR3 loop is CASRPSWNSPLHF. For the CDR3, the DNA is TGTGCCAGCAGGCCCAGTTGGAATTCACCCCTCCACTTT.